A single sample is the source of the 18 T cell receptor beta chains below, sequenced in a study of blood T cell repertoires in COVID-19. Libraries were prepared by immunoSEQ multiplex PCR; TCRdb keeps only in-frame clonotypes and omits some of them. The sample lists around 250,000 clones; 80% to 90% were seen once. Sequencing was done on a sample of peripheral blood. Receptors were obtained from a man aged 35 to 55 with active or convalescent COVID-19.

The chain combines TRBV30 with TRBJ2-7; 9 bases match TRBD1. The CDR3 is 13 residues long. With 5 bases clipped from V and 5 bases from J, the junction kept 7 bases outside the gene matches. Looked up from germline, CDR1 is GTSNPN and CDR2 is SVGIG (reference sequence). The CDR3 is CAWGSGTGHEQYF. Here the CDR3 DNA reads TGTGCCTGGGGGTCGGGGACAGGGCACGAGCAGTACTTC.

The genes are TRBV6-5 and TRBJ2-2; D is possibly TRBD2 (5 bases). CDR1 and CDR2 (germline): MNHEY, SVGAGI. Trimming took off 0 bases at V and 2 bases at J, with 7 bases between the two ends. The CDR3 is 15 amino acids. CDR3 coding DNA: TGTGCCAGCAGTTACTCTCGGACTAACACCGGGGAGCTGTTTTTT. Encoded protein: CASSYSRTNTGELFF.

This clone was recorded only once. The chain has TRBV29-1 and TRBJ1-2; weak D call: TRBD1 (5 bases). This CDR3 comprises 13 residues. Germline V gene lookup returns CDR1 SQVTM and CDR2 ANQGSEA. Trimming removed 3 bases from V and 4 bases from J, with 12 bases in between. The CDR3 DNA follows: TGCAGCGTTGAGGGCAGGGTACCCTATGGCTACACCTTC. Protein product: CSVEGRVPYGYTF.

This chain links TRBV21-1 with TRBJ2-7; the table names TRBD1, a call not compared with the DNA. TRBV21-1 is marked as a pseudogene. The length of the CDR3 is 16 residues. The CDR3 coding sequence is TGTGCCAGCAGCCCCTCCCCGGAGAGGGGGTCCTACGAGCAGTACTTC. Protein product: CASSPSPERGSYEQYF.

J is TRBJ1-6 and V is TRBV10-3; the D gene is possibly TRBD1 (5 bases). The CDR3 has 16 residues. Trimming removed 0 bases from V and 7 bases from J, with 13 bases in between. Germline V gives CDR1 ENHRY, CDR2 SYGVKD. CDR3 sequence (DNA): TGTGCCATCAGTGAGTCGTTAGGCAGGGCAAATTCACCCCTCCACTTT. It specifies CAISESLGRANSPLHF.

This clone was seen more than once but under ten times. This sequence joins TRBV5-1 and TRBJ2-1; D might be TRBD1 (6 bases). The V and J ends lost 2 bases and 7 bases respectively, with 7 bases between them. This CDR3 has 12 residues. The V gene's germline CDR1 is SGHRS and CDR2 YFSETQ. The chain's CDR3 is CASSFTGNEQFF. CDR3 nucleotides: TGCGCCAGCAGCTTTACAGGGAATGAGCAGTTCTTC.

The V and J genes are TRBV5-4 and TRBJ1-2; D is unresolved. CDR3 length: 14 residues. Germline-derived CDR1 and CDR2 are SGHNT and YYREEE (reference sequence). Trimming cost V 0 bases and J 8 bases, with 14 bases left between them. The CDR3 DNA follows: TGTGCCAGCAGCTTGGAATCCGGTTTAGAGGGCTACACCTTC. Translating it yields CASSLESGLEGYTF.

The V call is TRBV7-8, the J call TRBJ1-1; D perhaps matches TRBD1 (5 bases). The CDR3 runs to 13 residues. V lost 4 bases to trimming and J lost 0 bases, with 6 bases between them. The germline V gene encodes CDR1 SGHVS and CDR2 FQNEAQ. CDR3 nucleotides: TGTGCCAGCAGCTGGGACTTGAACACTGAAGCTTTCTTT. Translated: CASSWDLNTEAFF.

The CDR3 sequence: CASSLSGSSYEQYF. In DNA, the CDR3 is TGTGCCAGCAGCCTAAGCGGTAGCTCCTACGAGCAGTACTTC. This chain joins TRBV7-9 and TRBJ2-7, with a possible D match to TRBD2 (5 bases). The CDR3 sequence is 14 residues long. The ends were cut back, 5 bases at V and 0 bases at J, with 11 bases in the middle. Germline V gene data show CDR1 as SEHNR and CDR2 as FQNEAQ (reference sequence).

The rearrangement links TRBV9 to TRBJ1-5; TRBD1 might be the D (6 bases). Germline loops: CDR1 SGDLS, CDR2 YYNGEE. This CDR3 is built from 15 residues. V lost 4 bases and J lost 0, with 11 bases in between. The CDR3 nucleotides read TGTGCCAGCAGCCGACAGGAAAATAGCAATCAGCCCCAGCATTTT. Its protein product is CASSRQENSNQPQHF. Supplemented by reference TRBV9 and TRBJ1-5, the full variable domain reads DSGVTQTPKHLITATGQRVTLRCSPRSGDLSVYWYQQSLDQGLQFLIQYYNGEERAKGNILERFSAQQFPDLHSELNLSSLELGDSALYFCASSRQENSNQPQHFGDGTRLSIL.

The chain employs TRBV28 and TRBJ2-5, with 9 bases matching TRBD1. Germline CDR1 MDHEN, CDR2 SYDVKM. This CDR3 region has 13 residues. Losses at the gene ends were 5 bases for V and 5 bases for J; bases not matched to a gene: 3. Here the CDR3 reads CASSTGGRETQYF. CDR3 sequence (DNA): TGTGCCAGCAGTACAGGGGGCCGGGAGACCCAGTACTTC.

This CDR3 reads CASSSRDRVTGTEAFF. In DNA form, the CDR3 reads TGTGCCAGCAGCTCAAGGGACAGGGTGACTGGGACTGAAGCTTTCTTT. V and J are TRBV5-4 and TRBJ1-1, with TRBD1 matching 9 bases. V shed 3 bases and J 5 bases; nucleotides not matched to a gene: 11. The CDR3 loop spans 16 amino acids. Germline values: CDR1 SGHNT, CDR2 YYREEE (reference sequence).

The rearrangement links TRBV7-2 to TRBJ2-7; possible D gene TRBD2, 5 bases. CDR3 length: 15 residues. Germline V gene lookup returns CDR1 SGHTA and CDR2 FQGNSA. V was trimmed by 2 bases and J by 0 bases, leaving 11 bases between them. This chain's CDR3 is CASSLLAEGSYEQYF. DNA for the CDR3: TGTGCCAGCAGCTTACTAGCAGAGGGCTCCTACGAGCAGTACTTC.

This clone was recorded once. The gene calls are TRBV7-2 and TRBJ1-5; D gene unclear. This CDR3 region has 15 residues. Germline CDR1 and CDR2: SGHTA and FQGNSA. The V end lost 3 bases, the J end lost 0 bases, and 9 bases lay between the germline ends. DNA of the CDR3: TGTGCCAGCAGCTTTGCATACTATAGCAATCAGCCCCAGCATTTT. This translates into CASSFAYYSNQPQHF.

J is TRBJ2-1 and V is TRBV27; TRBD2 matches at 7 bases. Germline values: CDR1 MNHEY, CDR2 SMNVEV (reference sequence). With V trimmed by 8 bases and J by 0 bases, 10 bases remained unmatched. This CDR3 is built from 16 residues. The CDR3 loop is CASPLGGSLSYNEQFF. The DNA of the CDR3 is TGTGCCAGCCCCCTCGGGGGGTCCCTCTCCTACAATGAGCAGTTCTTC.

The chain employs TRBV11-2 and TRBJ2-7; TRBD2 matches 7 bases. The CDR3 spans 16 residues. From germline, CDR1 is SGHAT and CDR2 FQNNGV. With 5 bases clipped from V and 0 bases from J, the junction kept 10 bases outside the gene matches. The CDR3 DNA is TGTGCCAGCAGCCTAAGCGGGGCAGGAGGCTCCTACGAGCAGTACTTC. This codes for CASSLSGAGGSYEQYF.

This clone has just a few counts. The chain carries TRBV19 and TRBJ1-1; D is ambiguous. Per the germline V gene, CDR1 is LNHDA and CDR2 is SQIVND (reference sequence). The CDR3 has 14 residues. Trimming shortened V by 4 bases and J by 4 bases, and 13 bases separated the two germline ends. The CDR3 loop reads CASSNGAGITEAFF. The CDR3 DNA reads TGTGCCAGTAGTAACGGTGCGGGGATCACTGAAGCTTTCTTT.

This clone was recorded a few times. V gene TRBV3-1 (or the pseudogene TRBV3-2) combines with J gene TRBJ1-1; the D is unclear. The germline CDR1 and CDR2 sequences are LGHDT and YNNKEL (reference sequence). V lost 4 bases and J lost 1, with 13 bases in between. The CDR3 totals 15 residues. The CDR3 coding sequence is TGTGCCAGCAGCCGCCGACTGACGACGAACACTGAAGCTTTCTTT. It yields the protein CASSRRLTTNTEAFF.